This T cell receptor (beta chain) was recorded in a study of cytomegalovirus exposure and HLA in healthy donors. Study-wide results and limits: As confirmed in vitro, a few CMV-associated chains were specific for CMV antigens.

Worth noting for this clone: Its target is unknown.

PCR used 60 Vbeta primers and 13 Jbeta primers. Assay: immunoSEQ multiplex PCR; the TCRdb copy retains only in-frame clones and omits some. Among 95,000 to 100,000 clones listed, 60% to 75% were seen once. Germline lookup yields CDR1 MNHNY and CDR2 SVGAGI (reference sequence). The CDR3 runs to 14 residues. Trimming stripped 4 bases from V and 5 bases from J, with 12 bases between. The TCR was taken from a man in his forties or fifties in good health and CMV-seronegative. Sequencing used PBMCs. V usage is TRBV6-6 and J usage is TRBJ2-1; unclear D gene. The CDR3 bases are TGTGCCAGCAGTTTTCTCCCCAGAAACAATGAGCAGTTCTTC. It is translated as CASSFLPRNNEQFF.